Following are 17 T cell receptor beta chains from one sample sequenced in a study of shared T cell receptors in the human thymus. Here immunoSEQ multiplex PCR was the method, and the copy in TCRdb shows in-frame clones only, minus some. The sample contains about 500,000 clones, roughly 74% of which appear only once. Another study also made use of these data, one on human thymus T cells.

Sequenced input: thymocytes. Receptors originate from a boy under two years old with a congenital heart defect.

The chain uses TRBV27 and TRBJ2-3; tentative D call: TRBD1 (6 bases). The CDR3 sequence is 14 residues long. The germline CDR1 and CDR2 sequences are MNHEY and SMNVEV (reference sequence). Trimming took 5 bases from V and 2 from J, leaving 11 bases between them. CDR3 DNA: TGTGCCAGCAGTCCCCTGGGGGCCACAGATACGCAGTATTTT. Amino acids: CASSPLGATDTQYF.

The J gene is TRBJ1-5, the V gene TRBV28; possible D gene TRBD1, 6 bases. Trimming left V 9 bases short and J 4 bases short, with 10 bases between. CDR3 length equals 12 residues. The germline gives CDR1 MDHEN, CDR2 SYDVKM. The CDR3 region has the DNA TGTGCCAGTACAGGGAATAATCAGCCCCAGCATTTT. Translation gives CASTGNNQPQHF.

This sequence joins TRBV29-1 and TRBJ2-3, with 8 bases aligning to TRBD2. The CDR3 extends over 12 amino acids. V trimming: 7 bases; J trimming: 2 bases; junction bases outside the gene matches: 2. The germline V gene has CDR1 SQVTM and CDR2 ANQGSEA. The CDR3 loop is CSGGGTTDTQYF. The CDR3 nucleotides read TGCAGCGGCGGGGGGACCACAGATACGCAGTATTTT.

J is TRBJ1-5 and V is TRBV7-2, with D unclear. The length of the CDR3 is 13 residues. Per germline, CDR1 SGHTA and CDR2 FQGNSA. V shed 3 bases and J shed 5 bases, with 8 bases lying between them. The CDR3 here is CASSFQRYQPQHF. CDR3 in DNA: TGTGCCAGCAGCTTCCAGCGGTATCAGCCCCAGCATTTT.

This clone was counted only a few times. The V gene is TRBV5-5, the J gene TRBJ1-3; 10 bases line up with TRBD1. CDR3 size: 19 residues. V gave up 0 bases and J gave up 0 bases; unmatched junction bases: 9. Germline V lookup: CDR1 SGHKS, CDR2 YYEKEE (reference sequence). The CDR3 coding sequence is TGTGCCAGCAGCTTGGTGGGGACAGGGGAAACCATCTCTGGAAACACCATATATTTT. Translating it yields CASSLVGTGETISGNTIYF. Together with reference TRBV5-5 and TRBJ1-3, the CDR3 gives the full variable domain: DAGVTQSPTHLIKTRGQQVTLRCSPISGHKSVSWYQQVLGQGPQFIFQYYEKEERGRGNFPDRFSARQFPNYSSELNVNALLLGDSALYLCASSLVGTGETISGNTIYFGEGSWLTVV.

The chain uses TRBV6-1 and TRBJ1-1, with D possibly being TRBD1 (5 bases). Between the trimmed V and J ends, which lost 9 bases and 6 bases, there was a span of 14 bases. Germline V lookup: CDR1 MNHNS, CDR2 SASEGT. This CDR3 is 12 amino acids long. CDR3 coding DNA: TGTGCCAGTAAAGGGGAAGGATCTGAAGCTTTCTTT. It yields the protein CASKGEGSEAFF.

The genes are TRBV6-5 and TRBJ2-2, with 10 bases that match TRBD1. The CDR3 length is 16 residues. The V gene end was trimmed by 4 bases and the J gene end by 5 bases; junction bases not matched to a gene: 7. CDR1 and CDR2 from the germline V gene are MNHEY and SVGAGI. The CDR3 loop is CASSFRDRGGTGELFF. The CDR3 DNA follows: TGTGCCAGCAGTTTCCGGGACAGGGGAGGTACCGGGGAGCTGTTTTTT.

This chain connects TRBV7-2 to TRBJ2-7, with D possibly matching TRBD2 (7 bases). V was pared by 3 bases and J by 5 bases, with 26 bases between. In germline, CDR1 is SGHTA, CDR2 FQGNSA. The CDR3 extends over 18 amino acids. This CDR3 reads CASSLLGGPRLLLNEQYF. In DNA, the CDR3 is TGTGCCAGCAGCTTGTTGGGGGGGCCCCGGCTCCTCCTGAACGAGCAGTACTTC.

The V gene is TRBV4-1, the J gene TRBJ1-2; D is unresolved. The CDR3 sequence is 12 residues long. Trimming shortened V by 0 bases and J by 7 bases, and 6 bases separated the two germline ends. Germline CDR1 is MGHRA and CDR2 is YSYEKL. The CDR3 loop reads CASSQESSGYTF. The CDR3 DNA reads TGCGCCAGCAGCCAAGAGTCTAGTGGCTACACCTTC.

This chain uses TRBV29-1 with TRBJ2-1, with TRBD2 matching 8 bases. CDR3 length: 17 amino acids. J lost 3 bases, V lost 7 bases, and 17 bases had no gene match. Germline lookup yields CDR1 SQVTM and CDR2 ANQGSEA. As DNA, the CDR3 is TGCAGCGGGCTGGGGGGCGGGAGGTTCCGCGACTACAATGAGCAGTTCTTC. It yields the protein CSGLGGGRFRDYNEQFF.

This clone was observed a handful of times. The chain employs TRBV6-1 and TRBJ2-3; TRBD2 might be the D (6 bases). Trimming removed 4 bases at V and 0 bases at J, with 17 bases between. There are 17 residues in the CDR3. CDR1 MNHNS and CDR2 SASEGT come from the germline V gene. Written as DNA, the CDR3 is TGTGCCAGCAGTGGACGGGGACTGGATTATAGCACAGATACGCAGTATTTT. This codes for CASSGRGLDYSTDTQYF.

For the CDR3, the DNA is TGTGCCAGCAGTCGTAACGGGGGGCGGGATCCGTCCTACAATGAGCAGTTCTTC. As protein: CASSRNGGRDPSYNEQFF. The V call is TRBV7-3, the J call TRBJ2-1, with a tentative D call TRBD2 (7 bases). The CDR3 spans 18 residues. Trimming took 6 bases from V and 1 from J, leaving 22 bases between them. The germline V gene encodes CDR1 SGHTA and CDR2 FQGTGA.

The gene calls are TRBV15 and TRBJ2-2; 10 bases line up with TRBD1. Losses at the gene ends were 4 bases for V and 5 bases for J; bases not matched to a gene: 4. Germline CDR1 reads LNHNV; CDR2 reads YYDKDF (reference sequence). This CDR3 has 15 amino acids. This CDR3 reads CATSKPGQGTGELFF. CDR3 coding DNA: TGTGCCACCAGCAAACCGGGACAGGGGACCGGGGAGCTGTTTTTT.

Only one count was recorded for this clone. The chain carries TRBV6-5 and TRBJ1-5, with D tentatively TRBD1 (5 bases). V was shortened by 4 bases and J by 6 bases, with 19 bases between the two germline ends. The CDR3 runs 16 residues. Germline V gene sequence: CDR1 MNHEY, CDR2 SVGAGI. CDR3 protein: CASSSRSGGISQPQHF. The CDR3 DNA is TGTGCCAGCAGTTCCCGCTCTGGGGGGATTAGTCAGCCCCAGCATTTT.

The chain employs TRBV15 and TRBJ2-1; 8 nucleotides agree with TRBD2. The germline gives CDR1 LNHNV, CDR2 YYDKDF (reference sequence). J lost 9 bases, V lost 5 bases, and 15 bases had no gene match. The CDR3 is 16 amino acids. The CDR3 region is CATSAKVSGRGGEQFF. In DNA, the CDR3 is TGTGCCACCAGCGCAAAAGTCAGCGGGAGAGGGGGTGAGCAGTTCTTC.

This clone was observed a few times. The chain's CDR3 is CASRQSDRGRYTF. Written as DNA, the CDR3 is TGCGCCAGCAGGCAGAGTGACAGGGGGCGCTACACCTTC. V usage is TRBV4-1 and J usage is TRBJ1-2, with 10 bases matching TRBD1. J gave up 9 bases and V 6 bases, and 7 bases lay outside the gene matches. CDR1 MGHRA and CDR2 YSYEKL come from the germline V gene. The length of the CDR3 is 13 residues.

This sequence joins TRBV10-3 and TRBJ2-7, with TRBD2 identical over 14 bases. CDR3 length: 18 amino acids. After removal of 3 bases from V and 0 bases from J, the junction contained 7 bases not matched to a gene. Looked up from germline, CDR1 is ENHRY and CDR2 is SYGVKD. CDR3 amino acids: CAISDRLAGGRFSYEQYF. CDR3 nucleotide sequence: TGTGCCATCAGTGACCGACTAGCGGGAGGGCGATTCTCCTACGAGCAGTACTTC.